The T cell receptor beta chain described here comes from a study of cytomegalovirus exposure and HLA in healthy donors. Findings and caveats of the study: TCR beta chains numbering some 160 were designated cytomegalovirus-associated.

This clone has more than one count but fewer than ten. Its target is unknown. V gave up 0 bases and J gave up 6 bases, with 8 bases separating them. Per the germline V gene, CDR1 is WSHSY and CDR2 is SAAADI. The CDR3 contains 13 residues. Using immunoSEQ multiplex PCR, the repertoire was profiled, and TCRdb retains in-frame clones only, with some absent. Here the sample spans about 400,000 clones, 75% to 90% being singletons. The receptor comes from a woman aged 18 to 35 in good health and CMV-seronegative. Sample: PBMCs. V and J are TRBV10-2 and TRBJ2-5; D may be TRBD2 (5 bases). The CDR3 coding sequence is TGCGCCAGCAGTGAGTCGAACGGGAAGACCCAGTACTTC. It translates to CASSESNGKTQYF.